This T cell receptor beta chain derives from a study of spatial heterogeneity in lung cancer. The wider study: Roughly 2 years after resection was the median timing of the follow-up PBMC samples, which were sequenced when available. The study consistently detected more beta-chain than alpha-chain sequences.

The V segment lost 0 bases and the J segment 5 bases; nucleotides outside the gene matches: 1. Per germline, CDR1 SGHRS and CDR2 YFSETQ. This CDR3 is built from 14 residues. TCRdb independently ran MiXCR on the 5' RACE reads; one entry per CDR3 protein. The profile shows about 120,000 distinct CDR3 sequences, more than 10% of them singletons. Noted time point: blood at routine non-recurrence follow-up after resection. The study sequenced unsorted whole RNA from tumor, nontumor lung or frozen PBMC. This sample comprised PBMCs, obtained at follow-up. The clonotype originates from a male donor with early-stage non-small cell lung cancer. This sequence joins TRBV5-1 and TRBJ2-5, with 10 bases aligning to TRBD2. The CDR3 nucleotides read TGCGCCAGCAGCTTGGGGACTAGCGGCGAGACCCAGTACTTC. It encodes CASSLGTSGETQYF.